Sequencing of this T cell receptor beta chain was carried out in a study of T cells in women clearing cervical HPV infection. Study overall: Cases were women with histologically confirmed HPV16-related CIN3 or worse, including 2 invasive cancers. Controls gave blood once infection was undetectable; cases at lesion identification. Whole-study results and caveats: CIN3+ cases had significantly higher TCR richness than controls; evenness did not differ.

With regard to this clone: Its antigen is still unknown. A junction boundary mismatches the germline segment, possibly from a read error. The CDR3 end falls 3 residues outside the read, so it is completed with the germline J gene.

In germline, CDR1 is SGHTA, CDR2 FQGTGA. This CDR3 is built from 16 residues. The table came from immunoSEQ multiplex PCR; TCRdb's copy has only in-frame clones and leaves some out. The sample has fewer than 10,000 clones. This TCR came from a woman between 18 and 69 years old with a cervical HPV16 infection that either progressed to CIN3+ or cleared (not recorded which). The sample comprised blood buffy coat. The chain is built from TRBV7-3 and TRBJ2-4, with D possibly TRBD2 on 6 matching bases. This CDR3 is CAGSLGPGEAKNIQYF. Incomplete CDR3 DNA: TGTGCCGGCAGCTTAGGACCGGGGGAAGCCAAGAACATT. The variable domain in full, with the rest retrieved from reference TRBV7-3 and TRBJ2-4, is GAGVSQTPSNKVTEKGKYVELRCDPISGHTALYWYRQSLGQGPEFLIYFQGTGAADDSGLPNDRFFAVRPEGSVSTLKIQRTERGDSAVYLCAGSLGPGEAKNIQYFGAGTRLSVL.